This entry is about one T cell receptor (beta chain). Its antigen remains unknown. These data originate in a study of long-term antiretroviral therapy in people with HIV. Study-wide results and limits: Pre-ART expanded TRB clones stayed dominant throughout, though often decreasing after ART.

The V gene end was trimmed by 6 bases and the J gene end by 2 bases; junction bases not matched to a gene: 2. The CDR3 is made up of 14 amino acids. CDR1 MNHEY and CDR2 SVGAGI come from the germline V gene. An immunoSEQ assay, version v3.0, was performed at survey level. TCRdb keeps only in-frame clones here, not all; method: immunoSEQ multiplex PCR. The repertoire consists of around 22,000 clones, with just over 85% occurring once and the leading ten covering 7% to 8%. Sequenced material: unsorted PBMCs, taken 1.8 years before starting antiretroviral therapy. V is TRBV6-5 and J is TRBJ2-1; TRBD2 agrees at 9 bases. The origin of this receptor is a woman under 40 with HIV. The CDR3 DNA reads as TGTGCCAGCAGGGCGGGGGGGCCCTACAATGAGCAGTTCTTC. Protein product: CASRAGGPYNEQFF.